This T cell receptor (beta chain) was sequenced in a study of T cell clonotyping in hematopoietic cell transplantation. Study results and limitations: Cells were unsorted, so CD4 and CD8 contributions were not separated.

The assay was immunoSEQ multiplex PCR, and TCRdb's table has in-frame clones only and misses some. This table has almost 20,000 clones, around four fifths appearing once. Germline V gene sequence: CDR1 SNHLY, CDR2 FYNNEI. The CDR3 has 16 amino acids. Between the trimmed V and J ends, which lost 5 bases and 4 bases, there was a span of 15 bases. As regards this clone: Its antigen is undetermined.

The rearrangement joins TRBV2 to TRBJ2-6; perhaps TRBD1 as D (5 bases). This TCR derives from a man in his sixties in good health. Some clones in this sample may be carry-over from other donors' samples. Material for sequencing was peripheral blood mononuclear cells. The CDR3 here is CASSRTDMDGANVLTF. CDR3 coding DNA: TGTGCCAGCAGTCGAACGGACATGGACGGGGCCAACGTCCTGACTTTC.